This record concerns one T cell receptor beta chain sequence. Its antigen is not identified. The CDR3 loop spans 14 amino acids. Germline V gene lookup returns CDR1 SGHRS and CDR2 YFSETQ. Trimming pared 0 bases from V and 0 bases from J, leaving 7 bases between. The authors prepared the TCRbeta library with unique molecular identifiers. TCRdb re-derived calls from the PCR reads in MiXCR, one entry per CDR3 protein. The sample has about 300,000 distinct CDR3 sequences, 7.5% to 9% seen once; the top ten hold 9.1%. This entry is derived from a study of T-cell reconstitution after alpha-beta-depleted transplantation in children. Study findings and constraints: T cells produced anew were the main source of T-cell counts and diversity one year after transplant.

The sequence derives from a female patient younger than 10 who had a stem cell transplant for Fanconi anemia, so the T cells may come from the graft donor. The genes are TRBV5-1 and TRBJ2-7; no clear D. This specimen consisted of peripheral blood, obtained 360 days after TCRalphabeta/CD19-depleted stem cell transplant. CDR3: CASSLAPSSYEQYV. CDR3 sequence (DNA): TGCGCCAGCAGCTTGGCTCCGAGCTCCTACGAGCAGTACGTC.